Listed below are T cell receptor beta chains from one sample, sequenced in a study of OX40 agonist ivuxolimab in advanced cancers. Produced via immunoSEQ multiplex PCR; TCRdb's table is partial and in-frame only. The sample holds 28,000 or so clones, more than 80% seen once. Source: CD4+ or CD8+ T cells sorted from blood, taken in a trial of the OX40 agonist ivuxolimab. The receptors stem from an adult with an advanced solid tumor such as melanoma, head and neck, liver or kidney cancer. The CDR3 runs from the conserved cysteine through the conserved F or W. A D gene is named only where the DNA matches it firmly. Clone size is shown for a subset of rows, as once, few, many or a class of expanded clone.

j_call	v_call	clone_size	d_call	cdr3_aa	cdr3_nt
TRBJ2-7	TRBV27	NA	NA	CASSLSLTSYEQYF	TGTGCCAGCAGTTTATCTCTTACATCCTACGAGCAGTACTTC
TRBJ1-2	TRBV9	NA	TRBD1	CASSVATGGAGYGYTF	TGTGCCAGCAGCGTAGCTACAGGGGGCGCCGGCTATGGCTACACCTTC
TRBJ1-1	TRBV29-1	NA	TRBD1	CSVTGGATEAFF	TGCAGCGTGACAGGGGGCGCGACTGAAGCTTTCTTT
TRBJ1-3	TRBV30	NA	NA	CAWTDSGNTIYF	TGTGCCTGGACCGACTCTGGAAACACCATATATTTT
TRBJ2-7	TRBV28	NA	TRBD1	CASSSPGQGGYEQYF	TGTGCCAGCAGTTCTCCGGGACAGGGAGGGTACGAGCAGTACTTC
TRBJ1-2	TRBV5-6	NA	NA	CASSDRLPHGYTF	TGTGCCAGCAGCGACCGGCTCCCCCATGGCTACACCTTC
TRBJ2-1	TRBV30	NA	NA	CAWSVLNEQFF	TGTGCCTGGAGTGTACTGAATGAGCAGTTCTTC
TRBJ2-5	TRBV19	NA	NA	CASSITSRGETQYF	TGTGCCAGTAGTATAACTAGCAGGGGAGAGACCCAGTACTTC
TRBJ2-7	TRBV5-6	NA	NA	CASSLPGGRGHEQYF	TGTGCCAGCAGCCTGCCCGGTGGCAGAGGCCACGAGCAGTACTTC
TRBJ1-2	TRBV29-1	once	NA	CSVGPGTAGDGYTF	TGCAGCGTTGGCCCCGGGACGGCGGGGGATGGCTACACCTTC
TRBJ1-1	TRBV5-4	NA	NA	CASSLVGSEAFF	TGTGCCAGCAGCTTGGTCGGCAGTGAAGCTTTCTTT
TRBJ2-1	TRBV7-3	once	NA	CASSDGSDEQFF	TGTGCCAGCAGCGACGGCAGCGATGAGCAGTTCTTC
TRBJ2-1	TRBV11-2	few	NA	CASSLDLNNEQFF	TGTGCCAGCAGCTTAGATCTTAACAATGAGCAGTTCTTC
TRBJ1-1	TRBV10-3	NA	NA	CAIRETIGTEAFF	TGTGCCATCAGAGAGACAATAGGAACTGAAGCTTTCTTT
TRBJ1-2	TRBV5-1	NA	TRBD1	CASSLAPDRDDGYTF	TGCGCCAGCAGCTTGGCCCCAGACAGGGACGATGGCTACACCTTC
TRBJ1-1	TRBV7-2	NA	TRBD1	CASSMTGMNTEAFF	TGTGCCAGCAGCATGACAGGGATGAACACTGAAGCTTTCTTT
TRBJ1-2	TRBV25-1	NA	NA	CASSESGTYGYTF	TGTGCCAGCAGTGAATCCGGGACCTATGGCTACACCTTC
TRBJ2-7	TRBV28	NA	NA	CASSLNLDSSSYEQYF	TGTGCCAGCAGTTTAAATCTGGACTCGAGCTCCTACGAGCAGTACTTC
TRBJ2-5	TRBV4-2	NA	NA	CASSQDGVSETQYF	TGTGCCAGCAGCCAAGATGGGGTCTCGGAGACCCAGTACTTC
TRBJ2-7	TRBV9	NA	TRBD1	CASSPWTGGYEQYF	TGTGCCAGCAGCCCCTGGACAGGGGGGTACGAGCAGTACTTC
TRBJ2-7	TRBV13	few	TRBD2	CASSLRLADTYEQYF	TGTGCCAGCAGCTTAAGACTAGCGGACACCTACGAGCAGTACTTC
TRBJ2-1	TRBV7-9	NA	TRBD2	CASSFSGLAGEYNEQFF	TGTGCCAGCAGCTTTTCCGGACTAGCGGGAGAGTACAATGAGCAGTTCTTC
TRBJ1-1	TRBV13	NA	TRBD1	CASSLAQGGAFF	TGTGCCAGCAGCTTAGCCCAGGGGGGAGCTTTCTTT
TRBJ2-2	TRBV27	NA	NA	CASSFWGTGELFF	TGTGCCAGCAGTTTCTGGGGGACCGGGGAGCTGTTTTTT
TRBJ2-1	TRBV9	NA	NA	CASSVDGPLSSYNEQFF	TGTGCCAGCAGCGTAGACGGACCCCTTAGCTCCTACAATGAGCAGTTCTTC
TRBJ2-4	TRBV5-4	NA	NA	CASSLIGELDTIQYF	TGTGCCAGCAGCTTGATCGGAGAACTAGACACCATTCAGTACTTC
TRBJ2-7	TRBV5-6	once	TRBD1	CASSLGGTDYEQYF	TGTGCCAGCAGCTTGGGAGGGACAGACTACGAGCAGTACTTC
TRBJ2-1	TRBV19	NA	TRBD2	CASSVGGSYNEQFF	TGTGCCAGTAGTGTGGGGGGGAGCTACAATGAGCAGTTCTTC
TRBJ1-1	TRBV5-1	NA	NA	CASSLESPNTEAFF	TGCGCCAGCAGCTTAGAGTCTCCGAACACTGAAGCTTTCTTT
TRBJ2-7	TRBV5-6	NA	NA	CASSSGTPAYEQYF	TGTGCCAGCAGCTCCGGGACTCCCGCCTACGAGCAGTACTTC
TRBJ2-7	TRBV14	few	TRBD2	CASSPGLAGVISGSEQYF	TGTGCCAGCAGCCCGGGACTAGCGGGAGTAATTTCAGGAAGCGAGCAGTACTTC
TRBJ2-1	TRBV5-4	once	TRBD1	CASPGGGSYNEQFF	TGTGCCAGTCCAGGGGGTGGCTCCTACAATGAGCAGTTCTTC
TRBJ2-3	TRBV14	once	TRBD2	CASSLGLADSTDTQYF	TGTGCCAGCAGCCTCGGACTAGCAGATAGCACAGATACGCAGTATTTT
TRBJ1-1	TRBV5-3	NA	NA	CASSSDTNTEAFF	TGTGCCAGCAGCTCCGATACGAACACTGAAGCTTTCTTT
TRBJ2-7	TRBV10-2	NA	TRBD2	CASSESETSGVYEQYF	TGCGCCAGCAGTGAGTCGGAGACTAGCGGGGTTTACGAGCAGTACTTC
TRBJ2-1	TRBV20-1	NA	NA	CSARSVEQFF	TGCAGTGCTAGGAGTGTTGAGCAGTTCTTC
TRBJ1-6	TRBV4-3	once	NA	CASSQDRAGGSPLHF	TGCGCCAGCAGCCAAGATCGGGCCGGCGGGTCACCCCTCCACTTT
TRBJ2-7	TRBV14	NA	NA	CASSELLEQYF	TGTGCCAGCAGCGAGCTCCTCGAGCAGTACTTC
TRBJ2-7	TRBV7-9	few	TRBD1	CASSATGALGEQYF	TGTGCCAGCAGCGCGACAGGGGCCTTGGGGGAGCAGTACTTC
TRBJ2-6	TRBV10-2	NA	TRBD1	CASRQGARSGANVLTF	TGCGCCAGCAGACAGGGGGCTCGCTCTGGGGCCAACGTCCTGACTTTC
TRBJ1-5	TRBV7-9	NA	NA	CASSLEDQPQHF	TGTGCCAGCAGCTTAGAAGATCAGCCCCAGCATTTT
TRBJ2-7	TRBV6-6	once	NA	CASSQHSYYEQYF	TGTGCCAGCAGCCAACACTCGTACTACGAGCAGTACTTC
TRBJ2-7	TRBV2	NA	NA	CASSTGQTYEQYF	TGTGCCAGCTCGACCGGACAAACCTACGAGCAGTACTTC
TRBJ1-5	TRBV7-9	NA	NA	CASSSWAGNLGEPQHF	TGTGCCAGCAGCTCCTGGGCGGGGAACTTAGGGGAGCCCCAGCATTTT
TRBJ2-2	TRBV5-4	NA	NA	CASRVPTGELFF	TGTGCCAGCAGAGTACCCACCGGGGAGCTGTTTTTT
TRBJ2-1	TRBV19	few	TRBD2	CASSMSLAVYNEQFF	TGTGCCAGTAGTATGTCCCTAGCGGTCTACAATGAGCAGTTCTTC
TRBJ1-2	TRBV14	NA	NA	CASSVGLYGYTF	TGTGCCAGCAGCGTGGGCCTGTATGGCTACACCTTC
TRBJ2-2	TRBV29-1	NA	NA	CSVEVGVPGELFF	TGCAGCGTTGAAGTAGGGGTACCCGGGGAGCTGTTTTTT
TRBJ2-7	TRBV2	medium-sized	TRBD1	CASSEAEGQGAYEQYF	TGTGCCAGCAGTGAAGCGGAGGGACAGGGGGCCTACGAGCAGTACTTC
TRBJ2-2	TRBV27	NA	NA	CASSLAGLSTGELFF	TGTGCCAGCAGTTTAGCGGGACTTTCTACCGGGGAGCTGTTTTTT
TRBJ2-7	TRBV11-2	NA	NA	CASSFSVFRDEQYF	TGTGCCAGCAGCTTTTCCGTTTTTAGGGACGAGCAGTACTTC